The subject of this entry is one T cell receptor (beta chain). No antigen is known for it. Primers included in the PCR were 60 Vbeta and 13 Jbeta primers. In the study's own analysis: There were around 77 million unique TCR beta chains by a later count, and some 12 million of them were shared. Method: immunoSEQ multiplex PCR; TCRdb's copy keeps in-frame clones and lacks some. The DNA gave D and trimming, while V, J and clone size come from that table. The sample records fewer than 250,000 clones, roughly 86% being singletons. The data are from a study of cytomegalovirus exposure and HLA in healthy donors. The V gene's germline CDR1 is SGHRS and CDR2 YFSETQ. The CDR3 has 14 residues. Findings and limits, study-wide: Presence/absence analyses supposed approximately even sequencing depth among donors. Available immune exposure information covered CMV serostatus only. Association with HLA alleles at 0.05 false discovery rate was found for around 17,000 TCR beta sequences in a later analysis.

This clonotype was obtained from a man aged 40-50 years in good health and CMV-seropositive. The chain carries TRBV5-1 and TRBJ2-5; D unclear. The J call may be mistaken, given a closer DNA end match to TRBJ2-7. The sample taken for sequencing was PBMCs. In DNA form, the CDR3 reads TGCGCCAGCAGCTTGGGAGCGCAGTCCTACGAGCAGTACTTC. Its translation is CASSLGAQSYEQYF.